This note documents a single T cell receptor (beta chain) sequence. The antigen is not known. A far larger clone is a single base away, which makes a read error likely. The sample holds other DNA sequences that translate to the same CDR3. Deep was the level used in running the assay. Replicate PCRs run on unsorted PBMC used around 330 ng DNA, which was about 28,000 T cell genomes. The repertoire was sequenced with immunoSEQ multiplex PCR; TCRdb's copy has only in-frame clones and lacks some. The sample lists about 490,000 clones; over 65% were seen once. These data come from a study of shared clonotypes between healthy human individuals. Study-level findings and limits: The genetic and exposure-history diversity represented was limited by few donors.

This CDR3 region has 12 residues. CDR1 and CDR2 from the germline V gene are SQVTM and ANQGSEA. Trimming took 3 bases from V and 7 from J, leaving 12 bases between them. Sequencing used PBMCs. This clonotype was sampled from a woman between 40 and 55 years old in good health. Some clones in this sample may be carry-over from other donors' samples. The V gene is TRBV29-1, the J gene TRBJ1-2; TRBD1 might be the D (5 bases). The DNA for the CDR3 is TGCAGCGTTGAGGATCAAGGGGTTGGCTACACCTTC. As protein: CSVEDQGVGYTF.